A single sample gave rise to the 2 T cell receptor beta chains below, sequenced in a study of T-cell reconstitution after alpha-beta-depleted transplantation in children. Preparation of the TCRbeta library involved a method that used unique molecular identifiers. Via MiXCR, TCRdb re-called the PCR reads, giving one row per CDR3 protein. The profile shows about 58,000 distinct CDR3 sequences, approximately 46% of them singletons. The material sequenced was PBMCs, mostly from graft donor cells, taken 360 days after TCRalphabeta/CD19-depleted stem cell transplant. The origin of the receptors is a male patient younger than 18 who had a stem cell transplant for acute lymphoblastic leukemia, so the T cells may come from the graft donor.

The gene calls are TRBV25-1 and TRBJ2-1; possibly TRBD1 for D (6 bases). Looked up from germline, CDR1 is MGHDK and CDR2 is SYGVNS. V lost 2 bases and J lost 5, with 16 bases in between. This CDR3 is 16 amino acids long. As DNA, the CDR3 is TGTGCCAGCAGTGAACTTTCTCCCGGGGACAACAATGAGCAGTTCTTC. Encoded protein: CASSELSPGDNNEQFF.

This clonotype was detected a few times. The rearrangement uses TRBV5-6 and TRBJ2-7; a possible D gene is TRBD1 (6 bases). Looked up from germline, CDR1 is SGHDT and CDR2 is YYEEEE. There are 15 residues in the CDR3. Between the trimmed V and J ends, which lost 3 bases and 6 bases, there was a span of 19 bases. Written as DNA, the CDR3 is TGTGCCAGCAGCTCCTTCGAGGGGGTCTACGGCGAGCAGTACTTC. It specifies CASSSFEGVYGEQYF.